This T cell receptor (beta chain) was recovered during a study of cytomegalovirus exposure and HLA in healthy donors. With 60 Vbeta and 13 Jbeta primers, the PCR was carried out. Profiling relied on immunoSEQ multiplex PCR, and the TCRdb table lists in-frame clones only, not all of them. The sample lists about 89,000 clones, around 71% seen once, with 2.1% in the top ten. This CDR3 contains 16 residues. Germline lookup yields CDR1 SNHLY and CDR2 FYNNEI. The V and J ends lost 6 bases and 6 bases, in that order; junction bases with no gene match: 15. The sequence derives from a man aged 25-40 years in good health and CMV-seronegative. The gene calls are TRBV2 and TRBJ2-7; 9 bases align to TRBD1. Source material: PBMCs. CDR3 residues: CASRSVWDREGGEQYF. The CDR3 coding sequence is TGTGCCAGCAGATCGGTTTGGGACAGGGAAGGAGGCGAGCAGTACTTC.